This is a list of T cell receptor beta chains from one sample in a study of blood T cell repertoires in COVID-19. The repertoire was sequenced with immunoSEQ multiplex PCR; TCRdb's copy has only in-frame clones and lacks some. The repertoire includes approximately 330,000 clones, 85% to 90% of them detected once, and more than 3% sits in the top ten. Sequenced material: peripheral blood. These receptors came from a woman aged 50 to 65 with active or convalescent COVID-19. CDR3s include the opening cysteine and the closing phenylalanine or tryptophan. Each record gives: clone size, V gene, D gene, J gene, CDR3 DNA, CDR3 protein. The D gene is left open where the match is weak. Size values are once, few and many counts, or a class for expanded clones, and some rows have none.

>NA|TRBV5-1|TRBD2|TRBJ2-3
TGCGCCAGCAGCGGTAGCGGGCGCACAGATACGCAGTATTTT
CASSGSGRTDTQYF
>NA|TRBV28|TRBD1|TRBJ1-2
TGTGCCACCTTGGGACCGGGACAGGGGTCGGGAAACTATGGCTACACCTTC
CATLGPGQGSGNYGYTF
>NA|TRBV19|NA|TRBJ1-3
TGTGCCAGTAAAGTCCCTATGGGAAACACCATATATTTT
CASKVPMGNTIYF
>NA|TRBV5-1|TRBD1|TRBJ2-7
TGCGCCAGCCGCTCAGGGGGCCCCTACGAGCAGTACTTC
CASRSGGPYEQYF
>NA|TRBV5-1|NA|TRBJ1-4
TGCGCCAGCAGCTTCGGGGGTCCGGATGAAAAACTGTTTTTT
CASSFGGPDEKLFF
>NA|TRBV2|NA|TRBJ2-4
TGTGCCAGCAGCATCTCTGAACTAGCCAAAAACATTCAGTACTTC
CASSISELAKNIQYF
>NA|TRBV11-2|NA|TRBJ1-5
TGTGCCAGCAGCTTAGATAGGGGTGGTCAGCCCCAGCATTTT
CASSLDRGGQPQHF
>NA|TRBV6-2/TRBV6-3|TRBD1|TRBJ2-7
TGTGCCAGCAGTGACCGGGACAGGGGGTCCTACGAGCAGTACTTC
CASSDRDRGSYEQYF
>NA|TRBV19|TRBD2|TRBJ2-2
TGTGCCAGTACCCCGGCGGCTAGCGGGAGGGCCGGGGAGCTGTTTTTT
CASTPAASGRAGELFF
>NA|TRBV10-3|TRBD1|TRBJ2-1
TGTGCCACCAGGACAGGGCCCTCGGAGCAGTTCTTC
CATRTGPSEQFF
>NA|TRBV27|TRBD1|TRBJ1-1
TGTGCCAGCAGTTTCCGGGACAGGGGGCGGGGGACTGAAGCTTTCTTT
CASSFRDRGRGTEAFF
>NA|TRBV5-1|TRBD2|TRBJ2-1
TGCGCCAGCAGCCCCGGGACTAGCGGGAGTGGATCCTACAATGAGCAGTTCTTC
CASSPGTSGSGSYNEQFF
>NA|TRBV29-1|TRBD2|TRBJ2-4
TGCAGCGTTGTGGCCGGGACTAGCGGGACTAAAAACATTCAGTACTTC
CSVVAGTSGTKNIQYF
>NA|TRBV7-8|TRBD2|TRBJ2-1
TGTGCCAGCAGCTTGATTAGTGGGACTAGCGGGGGCAATGAGCAGTTCTTC
CASSLISGTSGGNEQFF
>NA|TRBV28|NA|TRBJ1-1
TGTGCCAGCAGTTTATTTGATCGGGGTCCCACTGAAGCTTTCTTT
CASSLFDRGPTEAFF
>once|TRBV7-7|TRBD1|TRBJ2-5
TGTGCTAGCAGCTTAGCGGGGACAGGGGGCGAGACCCAGTACTTC
CASSLAGTGGETQYF
>NA|TRBV18|NA|TRBJ1-6
TGTGCCAGCTCACCATCAACCCCGGGTTCACCCCTCCACTTT
CASSPSTPGSPLHF
>NA|TRBV21-1|NA|TRBJ1-1
TGTGCCAGCAGAACAGGGGCCACGAGAGGGGCTTTCTTT
CASRTGATRGAFF
>NA|TRBV18|NA|TRBJ1-5
TGTGCCAGCTCACCACCGGCACAGGGCAATCAGCCCCAGCATTTT
CASSPPAQGNQPQHF
>NA|TRBV12-3/TRBV12-4|TRBD2|TRBJ2-7
TGTGCCAGCAGTGGGACTAGCGGGAAGGAGCAGTACTTC
CASSGTSGKEQYF
>NA|TRBV20-1|NA|TRBJ1-2
TGCAGTGCCACAGGGCACTATGGCTACACCTTC
CSATGHYGYTF
>NA|TRBV19|TRBD1|TRBJ1-1
TGTGCCAGTAGTATAGATCAGAGGGACAGATTTATCTTT
CASSIDQRDRFIF
>once|TRBV9|NA|TRBJ2-1
TGTGCCAGCAGCTCGACCGGGAATAACAGAAACAATGAGCAGTTCTTC
CASSSTGNNRNNEQFF
>NA|TRBV7-6|TRBD1|TRBJ2-2
TGTGCCAGCAGCTTAGCGTTAGGGACAGACGTTTTGAACACCGGGGAGCTGTTTTTT
CASSLALGTDVLNTGELFF
>NA|TRBV7-8|NA|TRBJ2-2
TGTGCCAGCAGCTTATCTAGCGCGGGCGGGGAGCTGTTTTTT
CASSLSSAGGELFF
>NA|TRBV25-1|NA|TRBJ2-5
TGTGCCAGCAGGGGACCGCGGGGAGAGACCCAGTACTTC
CASRGPRGETQYF
>NA|TRBV6-2/TRBV6-3|NA|TRBJ2-5
TGTGCCAGCAGTTACTCGAACTTACAAGAGACCCAGTACTTC
CASSYSNLQETQYF
>NA|TRBV11-2|NA|TRBJ2-7
TGTGCCAGCAGCTTAGGAGTCTCCTACGAGCAGTACTTC
CASSLGVSYEQYF